These 18 T cell receptor beta chains came from one sample sequenced in a study of cytomegalovirus exposure and HLA in healthy donors. The protocol was immunoSEQ multiplex PCR, while the TCRdb copy is restricted to in-frame clones and leaves out a portion. Altogether roughly 70,000 clones are present, roughly 95% being singletons, with the ten largest covering roughly 4.7%. The sample consisted of PBMCs. The receptors here all came from a woman aged 18 to 35 in good health and CMV-seropositive.

J is TRBJ2-3 and V is TRBV28; TRBD2 aligns across 7 bases. Germline lookup yields CDR1 MDHEN and CDR2 SYDVKM. This CDR3 has 15 amino acids. V lost 6 bases to trimming and J lost 5 bases; unmatched junction nucleotides: 11. This CDR3 is CASSRWEGREDTQYF. The CDR3 region has the DNA TGTGCCAGCAGCCGTTGGGAGGGAAGGGAAGATACGCAGTATTTT.

The chain joins TRBV2 to TRBJ1-2, with unresolved D. The ends were cut back, 5 bases at V and 4 bases at J, with 17 bases in the middle. CDR1 SNHLY and CDR2 FYNNEI come from the germline V gene. The CDR3 has 15 amino acids. DNA of the CDR3: TGTGCCAGCAGTTCTGCAAGCAATAGCCTCTATGGCTACACCTTC. Protein sequence: CASSSASNSLYGYTF.

The V and J genes are TRBV4-1 and TRBJ2-6; D gene uncertain. The V end lost 0 bases, the J end lost 5 bases, and 8 bases lay between the germline ends. This CDR3 has 15 amino acids. Germline V gene data show CDR1 as MGHRA and CDR2 as YSYEKL. The CDR3 sequence is CASSQDLGWANVLTF. In DNA form, the CDR3 reads TGCGCCAGCAGCCAAGATCTAGGCTGGGCCAACGTCCTGACTTTC.

The chain has TRBV25-1 and TRBJ1-4; possible D gene TRBD1, 6 bases. In germline, CDR1 is MGHDK, CDR2 SYGVNS. The V end lost 5 bases, the J end lost 7 bases, and 8 bases lay between the germline ends. The CDR3 loop spans 12 amino acids. The chain's CDR3 is CASSPGVEKLFF. CDR3 DNA: TGTGCCAGCAGTCCAGGGGTTGAAAAACTGTTTTTT.

This clone appeared once. The genes are TRBV9 and TRBJ2-2, with a tentative D call TRBD1 (6 bases). The CDR3 length is 15 residues. V was shortened by 0 bases and J by 5 bases, with 11 bases between the two germline ends. Per the germline V gene, CDR1 is SGDLS and CDR2 is YYNGEE. CDR3 nucleotides: TGTGCCAGCAGCGTAGCACAGGGTAGAACCGGGGAGCTGTTTTTT. Residues: CASSVAQGRTGELFF.

The J gene is TRBJ2-7, the V gene TRBV9; D may be TRBD2 (8 bases). The V end lost 4 bases, the J end lost 3 bases, and 14 bases lay between the germline ends. The V gene's germline CDR1 is SGDLS and CDR2 YYNGEE. The length of the CDR3 is 14 residues. The CDR3 loop is CASSTGGDSYEQYF. The CDR3 nucleotides are TGTGCCAGCAGCACGGGGGGGGACAGCTACGAGCAGTACTTC.

The rearrangement uses TRBV6-6 and TRBJ2-7; 9 bases agree with TRBD1. The CDR3 is made up of 13 amino acids. V trimming: 6 bases; J trimming: 3 bases; junction bases outside the gene matches: 3. Germline values: CDR1 MNHNY, CDR2 SVGAGI (reference sequence). CDR3 loop: CASRGTGSYEQYF. Written as DNA, the CDR3 is TGTGCCAGCAGGGGGACAGGGAGCTACGAGCAGTACTTC.

This rearrangement joins TRBV7-9 to TRBJ2-3, with D perhaps matching TRBD2 (5 bases). Germline V gene sequence: CDR1 SEHNR, CDR2 FQNEAQ (reference sequence). Trimming took off 2 bases at V and 3 bases at J, with 12 bases between the two ends. This CDR3 contains 15 residues. The CDR3 coding sequence is TGTGCCAGCAGCTTATGGCTAGCCTCGACAGATACGCAGTATTTT. Translation gives CASSLWLASTDTQYF.

This sequence joins TRBV19 and TRBJ2-7; 9 bases line up with TRBD2. CDR1 is LNHDA, CDR2 SQIVND, per germline (reference sequence). The CDR3 contains 14 residues. Trimming at V came to 5 bases and at J to 4 bases, leaving 6 bases not matched to a gene. This CDR3 reads CASSDIAGAYEQYF. The CDR3 coding sequence is TGTGCCAGTAGTGACATAGCGGGAGCGTACGAGCAGTACTTC.

The V and J genes are TRBV5-4 and TRBJ1-4; D is uncertain. This CDR3 region has 14 residues. From germline, CDR1 is SGHNT and CDR2 YYREEE (reference sequence). V was clipped by 4 bases and J by 2 bases, with 9 bases between them. The CDR3 loop reads CASSLSGTNEKLFF. The CDR3 DNA follows: TGTGCCAGCAGCCTTAGCGGGACTAATGAAAAACTGTTTTTT. Full variable domain (missing parts from reference TRBV5-4 and TRBJ1-4): ETGVTQSPTHLIKTRGQQVTLRCSSQSGHNTVSWYQQALGQGPQFIFQYYREEENGRGNFPPRFSGLQFPNYSSELNVNALELDDSALYLCASSLSGTNEKLFFGSGTQLSVL.

This clone was seen once. The chain combines TRBV7-2 with TRBJ2-5; TRBD2 is a possible D gene (6 bases). In germline, CDR1 is SGHTA, CDR2 FQGNSA. The V and J ends lost 5 bases and 4 bases respectively, with 14 bases between them. The CDR3 consists of 14 residues. CDR3 protein: CASSLGGARETQYF. The CDR3 region has the DNA TGTGCCAGCAGCCTAGGCGGGGCCCGAGAGACCCAGTACTTC. The variable domain in full, with the rest retrieved from reference TRBV7-2 and TRBJ2-5, is GAGVSQSPSNKVTEKGKDVELRCDPISGHTALYWYRQSLGQGLEFLIYFQGNSAPDKSGLPSDRFSAERTGGSVSTLTIQRTQQEDSAVYLCASSLGGARETQYFGPGTRLLVL.

The chain uses TRBV25-1 and TRBJ1-2; 7 nucleotides agree with TRBD1. V lost 4 bases to trimming and J lost 4 bases; unmatched junction nucleotides: 0. There are 12 residues in the CDR3. The V gene's germline CDR1 is MGHDK and CDR2 SYGVNS. As DNA, the CDR3 is TGTGCCAGCAGTGGACAGGGCTATGGCTACACCTTC. As protein: CASSGQGYGYTF.

The rearrangement uses TRBV7-2 and TRBJ2-1, with 8 bases identical to TRBD1. Germline CDR1 is SGHTA and CDR2 is FQGNSA. J was trimmed by 4 bases and V by 6 bases; bases with no gene match: 8. The CDR3 has 15 residues. The CDR3 reads CASSQGQGAYNEQFF. In DNA, the CDR3 is TGTGCCAGCAGTCAGGGGCAGGGGGCTTACAATGAGCAGTTCTTC.

In nucleotides, the CDR3 is TGTGCCAGCAGCTTGGTCCTGCTCCGGGACAGCCATCAGCCCCAGCATTTT. Protein: CASSLVLLRDSHQPQHF. The chain couples TRBV5-8 to TRBJ1-5; 7 nucleotides line up with TRBD1. Unmatched junction bases numbered 11, after V lost 0 bases and J lost 5 bases. The germline V gene has CDR1 SGHTS and CDR2 YDEGEE. The CDR3 runs to 17 residues.

The rearrangement uses TRBV18 and TRBJ2-3; 10 bases are shared with TRBD2. Losses at the gene ends were 3 bases for V and 4 bases for J; bases not matched to a gene: 16. CDR3 length equals 19 residues. Germline V gene sequence: CDR1 KGHSH, CDR2 LQKENI. The CDR3 sequence: CASSPKTGVSGRAPDTQYF. The DNA of the CDR3 is TGTGCCAGCTCACCTAAGACAGGGGTGAGCGGGAGGGCCCCAGATACGCAGTATTTT.

The J gene is TRBJ2-1, the V gene TRBV4-1; 7 bases agree with TRBD1. Germline V gene lookup returns CDR1 MGHRA and CDR2 YSYEKL. The CDR3 is 11 amino acids. The V gene end was trimmed by 3 bases and the J gene end by 15 bases; junction bases not matched to a gene: 5. As DNA, the CDR3 is TGCGCCAGCAGCCATGACAGGGTCTTGTTCTTC. Its translation: CASSHDRVLFF.

V gene TRBV28 combines with J gene TRBJ2-2; 11 bases agree with TRBD1. CDR1 and CDR2 from the germline V gene are MDHEN and SYDVKM. The V and J ends lost 1 base and 6 bases, in that order; junction bases with no gene match: 13. There are 19 residues in the CDR3. The CDR3: CASSLYLGQGAFEPGELFF. In nucleotides, the CDR3 is TGTGCCAGCAGTTTATATCTCGGACAGGGGGCTTTTGAGCCCGGGGAGCTGTTTTTT.

The chain links TRBV19 to TRBJ2-7, with a weak D call TRBD2 (6 bases). Trimming removed 3 bases from V and 1 base from J, with 13 bases in between. This CDR3 has 15 residues. Looked up from germline, CDR1 is LNHDA and CDR2 is SQIVND (reference sequence). CDR3 nucleotide sequence: TGTGCCAGTAGTATCGGCTGGGGAGGTTCCTACGAGCAGTACTTC. Its translation: CASSIGWGGSYEQYF.